Reported below is one T cell receptor (beta chain). Its antigen remains unknown. One end of the junction varies from germline; a read error may be responsible. The CDR3 length is 16 residues. The V gene's germline CDR1 is SGHTA and CDR2 FQGNSA. TCRdb re-called the reads through MiXCR, storing one row per CDR3 protein. The sample lists 570,000 or so distinct CDR3 sequences; 40% were seen once. These data originate in a study of T cell repertoires in cytomegalovirus infection. The study's findings and limits: Adding up the frequency of public TCR beta families identified people who carried CMV plus the relevant HLA.

This material consisted of cultured PBMCs, taken from culture after CMV antigen stimulation. The genes are TRBV7-2 and TRBJ1-2; TRBD1 is a possible D gene (6 bases). The clonotype was recovered from a human donor in good health (CMV status not recorded). Some clones in this sample may be carry-over from other donors' samples. This chain's CDR3 is CASSSGPLLGGYGYAF. The CDR3 DNA reads as TGTGCCAGCAGCTCCGGACCCCTCTTGGGGGGCTATGGCTACGCCTTC.